The following is a TCR beta chain sequence with its context. Antigen unknown. This sample is drawn from a study of beta chain features in type 1 diabetes. Study-wide points: TCRB CDR3 length was moderately but significantly reduced in all four CD4+ subsets of Type 1 diabetes patients.

Reverse transcribing all isolated RNA meant expressed TCRB transcripts were sequenced. The protocol was immunoSEQ multiplex PCR, while the TCRdb copy is restricted to in-frame clones and leaves out a portion. The data contain 120,000 or so clones, approximately 15% of them seen just once; the ten biggest clones take up roughly 2.6%. Trimming cost V 8 bases and J 11 bases, with 19 bases left between them. This CDR3 spans 12 amino acids. The germline CDR1 and CDR2 sequences are SNHLY and FYNNEI. This rearrangement joins TRBV2 to TRBJ2-7; tentatively, D is TRBD2 (6 bases). What was sequenced was central memory CD4+ T cells from blood. This clonotype was obtained from a man between 18 and 29 years old with type 1 diabetes. This chain's CDR3 is CASGWKGPGEYF. In DNA form, the CDR3 reads TGTGCCAGCGGCTGGAAGGGCCCGGGGGAGTACTTC.